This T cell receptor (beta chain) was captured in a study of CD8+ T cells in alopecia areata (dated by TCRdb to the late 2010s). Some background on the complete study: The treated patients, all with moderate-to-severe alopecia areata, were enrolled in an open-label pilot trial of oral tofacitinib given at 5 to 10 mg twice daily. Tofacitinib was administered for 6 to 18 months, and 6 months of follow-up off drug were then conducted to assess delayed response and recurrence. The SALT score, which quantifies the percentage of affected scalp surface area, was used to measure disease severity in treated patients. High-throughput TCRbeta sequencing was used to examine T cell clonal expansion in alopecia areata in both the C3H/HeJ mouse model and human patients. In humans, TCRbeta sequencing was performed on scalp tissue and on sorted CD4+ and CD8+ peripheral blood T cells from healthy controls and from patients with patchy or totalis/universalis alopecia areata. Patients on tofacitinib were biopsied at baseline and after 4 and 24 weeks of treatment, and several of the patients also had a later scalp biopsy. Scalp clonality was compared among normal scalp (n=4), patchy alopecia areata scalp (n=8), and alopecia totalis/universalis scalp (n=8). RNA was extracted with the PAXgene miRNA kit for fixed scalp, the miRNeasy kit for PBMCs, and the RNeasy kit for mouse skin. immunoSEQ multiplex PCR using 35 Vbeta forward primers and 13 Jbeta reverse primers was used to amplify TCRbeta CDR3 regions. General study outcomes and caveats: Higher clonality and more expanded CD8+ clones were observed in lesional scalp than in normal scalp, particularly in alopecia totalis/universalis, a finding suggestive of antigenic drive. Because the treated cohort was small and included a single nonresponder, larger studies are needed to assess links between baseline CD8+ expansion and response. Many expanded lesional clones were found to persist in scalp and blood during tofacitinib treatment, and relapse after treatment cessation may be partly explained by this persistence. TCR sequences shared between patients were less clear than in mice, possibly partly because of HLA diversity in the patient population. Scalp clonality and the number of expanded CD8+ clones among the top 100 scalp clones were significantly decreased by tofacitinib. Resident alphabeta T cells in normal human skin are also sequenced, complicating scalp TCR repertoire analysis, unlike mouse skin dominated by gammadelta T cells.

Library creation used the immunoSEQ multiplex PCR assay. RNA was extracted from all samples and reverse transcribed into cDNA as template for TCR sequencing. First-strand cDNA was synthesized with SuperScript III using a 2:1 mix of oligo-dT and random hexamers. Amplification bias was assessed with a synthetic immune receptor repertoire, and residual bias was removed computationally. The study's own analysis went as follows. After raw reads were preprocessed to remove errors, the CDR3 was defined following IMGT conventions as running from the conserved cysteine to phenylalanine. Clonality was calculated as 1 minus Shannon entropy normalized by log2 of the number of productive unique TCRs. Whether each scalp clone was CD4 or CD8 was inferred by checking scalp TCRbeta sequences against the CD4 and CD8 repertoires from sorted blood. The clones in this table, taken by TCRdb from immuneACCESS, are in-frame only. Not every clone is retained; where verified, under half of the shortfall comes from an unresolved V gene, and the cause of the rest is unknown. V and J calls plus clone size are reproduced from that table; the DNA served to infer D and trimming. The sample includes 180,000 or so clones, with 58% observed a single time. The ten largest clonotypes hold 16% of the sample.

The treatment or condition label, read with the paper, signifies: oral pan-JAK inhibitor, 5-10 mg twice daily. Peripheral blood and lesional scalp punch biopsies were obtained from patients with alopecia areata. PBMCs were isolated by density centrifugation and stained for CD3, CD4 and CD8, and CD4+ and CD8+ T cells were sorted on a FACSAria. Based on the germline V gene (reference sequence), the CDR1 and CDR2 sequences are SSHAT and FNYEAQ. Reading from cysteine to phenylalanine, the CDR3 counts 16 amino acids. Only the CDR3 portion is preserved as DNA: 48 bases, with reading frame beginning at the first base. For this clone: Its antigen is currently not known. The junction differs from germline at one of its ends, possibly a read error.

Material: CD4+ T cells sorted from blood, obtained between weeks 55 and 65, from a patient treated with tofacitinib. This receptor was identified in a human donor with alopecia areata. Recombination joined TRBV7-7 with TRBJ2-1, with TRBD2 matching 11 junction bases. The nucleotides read TGTGCTAGCAGCTTAGGGACTAGCGGCTCCTACAATGAGCAGTTCTTC. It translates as CASSLGTSGSYNEQFF.